This T cell receptor beta chain is from a study of T cell clonality in common variable immunodeficiency. Findings and caveats of the study: In common variable immunodeficiency, TCR beta chains reportedly carried fewer deletions and N-nucleotide insertions.

This clone was observed many times. Antigen unknown. Read sequence stops 3 residues before the CDR3 end, and the germline J gene provides the missing end. Sequencing was performed with immunoSEQ multiplex PCR; in TCRdb, only in-frame clones are kept and a portion is missing. The table records under 45,000 clones without singletons, the ten largest covering approximately 3.6%. The CDR3 contains 14 residues. Germline values: CDR1 SGHRS, CDR2 YFSETQ. The ends lost 1 base at V and 4 bases at J; junction bases unmatched: 3. The sequencing input was peripheral blood mononuclear cells. The source is a person between 18 and 75 years old in good health. The chain couples TRBV5-1 to TRBJ1-1, with TRBD1 matching 8 bases. The sequenced CDR3 bases are TGCGCCAGCAGCTTGAGACAGGGGTTCACTGAA. This translates into CASSLRQGFTE. The CDR3 in full is CASSLRQGFTEAFF.